Each of the 29 T cell receptor beta chains below was sequenced from the same sample in a study of long-term antiretroviral therapy in people with HIV. With survey level as its setting, the immunoSEQ assay was v3.0. The method was immunoSEQ multiplex PCR; TCRdb's version includes in-frame clones alone and lacks a portion of them. This table has about 18,000 clones, 65% to 85% appearing once. The input for sequencing was unsorted PBMCs, taken 0.6 years after starting antiretroviral therapy. These receptors were taken from a woman aged 18-29 years with HIV.

This clone is classed as medium-sized. The chain combines TRBV15 with TRBJ2-7; 9 nucleotides line up with TRBD1. The germline V gene encodes CDR1 LNHNV and CDR2 YYDKDF (reference sequence). This CDR3 contains 19 residues. J was trimmed by 3 bases and V by 3 bases; bases with no gene match: 18. In DNA form, the CDR3 reads TGTGCCACCAGCAGGAGGAGGGTCCAAGGACAGGGGACCTTCTACGAGCAGTACTTC. This sequence encodes CATSRRRVQGQGTFYEQYF.

The chain employs TRBV11-2 and TRBJ1-1, with D hard to call. The CDR3 length is 15 residues. V was pared by 1 base and J by 0 bases, with 9 bases between. CDR1 is SGHAT and CDR2 is FQNNGV in the germline V gene. The CDR3: CASSLAGDMNTEAFF. As DNA, the CDR3 is TGTGCCAGCAGCTTAGCGGGAGACATGAACACTGAAGCTTTCTTT.

This rearrangement joins TRBV19 to TRBJ2-2, with D hard to call. This CDR3 is built from 14 residues. Trimming left V 1 base short and J 1 base short, with 4 bases between. Germline V gene data show CDR1 as LNHDA and CDR2 as SQIVND (reference sequence). The CDR3 DNA sequence: TGTGCCAGTAGTATAGTTTTGAACACCGGGGAGCTGTTTTTT. The encoded protein is CASSIVLNTGELFF.

The gene calls are TRBV2 and TRBJ2-7, with 9 positions matching TRBD1. The V gene's germline CDR1 is SNHLY and CDR2 FYNNEI. Trimming at V came to 4 bases and at J to 5 bases, leaving 3 bases not matched to a gene. The CDR3 spans 13 residues. Here the CDR3 reads CASSGNRGHEQYF. In nucleotides, the CDR3 is TGTGCCAGCAGTGGTAACAGGGGGCACGAGCAGTACTTC.

The chain has TRBV4-2 and TRBJ2-7; 8 nucleotides agree with TRBD2. The V gene end was trimmed by 1 base and the J gene end by 3 bases; junction bases not matched to a gene: 11. CDR1 and CDR2 from the germline V gene are LGHNA and YNFKEQ. The CDR3 length is 17 residues. Here the CDR3 DNA reads TGTGCCAGCAGCCAAGCTCCGCTGGGCGGGGGGATCTACGAGCAGTACTTC. This codes for CASSQAPLGGGIYEQYF.

The chain joins TRBV5-4 to TRBJ1-1; D remains unclear. Trimming cost V 0 bases and J 1 base, with 10 bases left between them. Germline lookup yields CDR1 SGHNT and CDR2 YYREEE (reference sequence). The CDR3 is 15 residues long. DNA of the CDR3: TGTGCCAGCAGCTTGGGTCCTCCGGAGAACACTGAAGCTTTCTTT. It is translated as CASSLGPPENTEAFF.

This clone appeared once. This chain uses TRBV6-1 with TRBJ2-7; D not resolved. The germline CDR1 and CDR2 sequences are MNHNS and SASEGT. This CDR3 spans 12 amino acids. V lost 7 bases to trimming and J lost 0 bases, with 7 bases between them. The CDR3 is CASIGFSYEQYF. The CDR3 DNA is TGTGCCAGCATTGGGTTCTCCTACGAGCAGTACTTC.

The table lists this clone with a count of one. The V call is TRBV10-1, the J call TRBJ2-7; 8 nucleotides line up with TRBD2. V lost 3 bases, J lost 7 bases, and 11 bases stayed unmatched. Germline CDR1 reads WNHNN; CDR2 reads SYGVQD (reference sequence). This CDR3 is 15 amino acids long. The CDR3 loop reads CASSESLAGVREQYF. CDR3 nucleotides: TGCGCCAGCAGTGAAAGTCTAGCGGGTGTGCGGGAGCAGTACTTC.

This clone has just one count. The CDR3 coding sequence is TGTGCCAGCAGCTTTCCACAGGAGACTAGCACAGATACGCAGTATTTT. Translating it yields CASSFPQETSTDTQYF. The chain carries TRBV11-2 and TRBJ2-3; maybe TRBD1 (5 bases). Germline CDR1 SGHAT, CDR2 FQNNGV. The CDR3 loop spans 16 amino acids. The ends were cut back, 3 bases at V and 0 bases at J, with 13 bases in the middle.

This clone has a handful of counts. Other DNA sequences in this specimen translate into the identical CDR3. V gene TRBV4-3 combines with J gene TRBJ1-2; D gene unclear. Germline CDR1 and CDR2: LGHNA and YSLEER. CDR3 length equals 13 residues. V shed 0 bases and J shed 4 bases, with 6 bases lying between them. CDR3 amino acids: CASSQESGYGYTF. The CDR3 nucleotides are TGCGCCAGCAGCCAAGAATCCGGCTATGGCTACACCTTC.

This clone was counted only a few times. The chain recombines TRBV5-6 with TRBJ1-4; 7 bases line up with TRBD1. Germline CDR1 and CDR2: SGHDT and YYEEEE. Trimming at V came to 4 bases and at J to 7 bases, leaving 7 bases not matched to a gene. CDR3 length: 14 amino acids. The CDR3 DNA reads TGTGCCAGCAGCAGGCAGGGGGGAGGTGAAAAACTGTTTTTT. Protein: CASSRQGGGEKLFF.

The chain has TRBV28 and TRBJ1-3, with D uncertain. CDR1 is MDHEN, CDR2 SYDVKM, per germline. V lost 6 bases and J 2 bases, leaving 20 bases between the germline ends. The CDR3 totals 17 residues. CDR3 in DNA: TGTGCCAGCAGGACCCTCACCAGTCCTCCCCCTGGAAACACCATATATTTT. Translating gives CASRTLTSPPPGNTIYF.

This clone was seen only a few times. The V and J genes are TRBV10-3 and TRBJ1-6; D perhaps matches TRBD1 (5 bases). Germline V gives CDR1 ENHRY, CDR2 SYGVKD. Trimming stripped 6 bases from V and 7 bases from J, with 13 bases between. The CDR3 sequence is 14 residues long. CDR3 DNA sequence: TGTGCCATCAGGCAGGACACGAAGAATTCACCCCTCCACTTT. It translates to CAIRQDTKNSPLHF.

The chain links TRBV5-1 to TRBJ1-2; D not resolved. Germline lookup yields CDR1 SGHRS and CDR2 YFSETQ. V lost 2 bases, J lost 4 bases, and 6 bases lay in between. This CDR3 spans 12 amino acids. CDR3 sequence: CASSFSTYGYTF. CDR3 in DNA: TGCGCCAGCAGCTTTTCTACCTATGGCTACACCTTC.

V is TRBV7-6 and J is TRBJ2-6; no firm D call. V lost 1 base, J lost 1 base, and 8 bases lay in between. The length of the CDR3 is 16 residues. Germline V lookup: CDR1 SGHVS, CDR2 FNYEAQ. The CDR3: CASSLDLGSGANVLTF. In DNA, the CDR3 is TGTGCCAGCAGCTTAGACCTGGGGTCTGGGGCCAACGTCCTGACTTTC.

The chain employs TRBV5-1 and TRBJ1-5; the match to TRBD1 covers 9 bases. With 5 bases clipped from V and 6 bases from J, the junction kept 9 bases outside the gene matches. The CDR3 spans 15 residues. CDR1 is SGHRS, CDR2 YFSETQ, per germline. In DNA, the CDR3 is TGCGCCAGCAGGACGCCACAGGGGGCACTTCAGCCCCAGCATTTT. Translating it yields CASRTPQGALQPQHF.

This clone showed up just a few times. The chain has TRBV6-4 and TRBJ2-7; no reliable D call. The germline CDR1 and CDR2 sequences are MRHNA and SNTAGT. Between the trimmed V and J ends, which lost 2 bases and 5 bases, there was a span of 10 bases. This CDR3 is 13 amino acids long. In DNA form, the CDR3 reads TGTGCCAGCAGTGACGGACCTCACGACGAGCAGTACTTC. Its translation is CASSDGPHDEQYF.

The table lists this clone with a count of one. The chain employs TRBV13 and TRBJ2-3; 7 bases align to TRBD1. The CDR3 runs 15 residues. Germline CDR1 reads PRHDT; CDR2 reads FYEKMQ (reference sequence). The ends lost 4 bases at V and 4 bases at J; junction bases unmatched: 8. The CDR3: CASSSNRQGPDTQYF. The CDR3 region has the DNA TGTGCCAGCAGCTCGAACCGACAGGGCCCAGATACGCAGTATTTT.

The J gene is TRBJ2-4, the V gene TRBV11-1; tentative D call: TRBD2 (5 bases). This CDR3 is 14 amino acids long. Trimming left V 5 bases short and J 7 bases short, with 15 bases between. CDR1 is SGHAT and CDR2 is FQDESV in the germline V gene (reference sequence). The CDR3 here is CASSGLSGRNIQYF. The CDR3 DNA reads as TGTGCCAGCAGCGGCTTAAGCGGTAGGAACATTCAGTACTTC.

The chain recombines TRBV5-6 with TRBJ1-2; D uncertain. The length of the CDR3 is 13 residues. In germline, CDR1 is SGHDT, CDR2 YYEEEE. Trimming removed 0 bases from V and 1 base from J, with 4 bases in between. The CDR3 is CASSLEGNYGYTF. The CDR3 nucleotides are TGTGCCAGCAGCTTGGAAGGTAACTATGGCTACACCTTC.

This clone has just one count. The J gene is TRBJ2-7, the V gene TRBV4-1; D might be TRBD1 or TRBD2, each matching 6 bases. This CDR3 contains 15 residues. Germline loops: CDR1 MGHRA, CDR2 YSYEKL. V was trimmed by 4 bases and J by 0 bases, leaving 13 bases between them. The CDR3 loop is CASSLGAGSSYEQYF. In nucleotides, the CDR3 is TGCGCCAGCAGCCTGGGGGCCGGGAGCTCCTACGAGCAGTACTTC.

V gene TRBV29-1 combines with J gene TRBJ1-1; D might be TRBD1 (6 bases). CDR1 SQVTM and CDR2 ANQGSEA come from the germline V gene. V was clipped by 7 bases and J by 3 bases, with 12 bases between them. There are 12 residues in the CDR3. CDR3 nucleotides: TGCAGCGCCGCAGGGGACTACACTGAAGCTTTCTTT. Translation gives CSAAGDYTEAFF. The variable domain in full, with the rest retrieved from reference TRBV29-1 and TRBJ1-1, is SAVISQKPSRDICQRGTSLTIQCQVDSQVTMMFWYRQQPGQSLTLIATANQGSEATYESGFVIDKFPISRPNLTFSTLTVSNMSPEDSSIYLCSAAGDYTEAFFGQGTRLTVV.

In its sample, this clone is medium-sized. The chain recombines TRBV28 with TRBJ2-7; 9 bases are shared with TRBD1. Looked up from germline, CDR1 is MDHEN and CDR2 is SYDVKM. The CDR3 extends over 14 amino acids. Trimming took 5 bases from V and 2 from J; bases not matched to a gene: 4. CDR3 bases: TGTGCCAGCAGTATCCGGGACAGGGCCTACGAGCAGTACTTC. This encodes CASSIRDRAYEQYF.

The chain joins TRBV15 to TRBJ2-5, with a possible D match to TRBD2 (5 bases). This CDR3 is built from 15 residues. Germline V lookup: CDR1 LNHNV, CDR2 YYDKDF (reference sequence). Trimming removed 3 bases at V and 1 base at J, with 12 bases between. CDR3 DNA sequence: TGTGCCACCAGCAGTCTCGGACTGTTCCAAGAGACCCAGTACTTC. Translating it yields CATSSLGLFQETQYF.

This chain joins TRBV21-1 and TRBJ1-5. TRBV21-1 is noted as a pseudogene. This CDR3 comprises 14 residues. CDR3 loop: CASITWRRVQPQHF. The CDR3 DNA reads as TGTGCCAGCATAACATGGAGGCGGGTCCAGCCCCAGCATTTT.

This clone has only one observation. V is TRBV28 and J is TRBJ2-1, with D hard to call. V lost 6 bases and J 12 bases, leaving 15 bases between the germline ends. The CDR3 covers 12 residues. Looked up from germline, CDR1 is MDHEN and CDR2 is SYDVKM. The CDR3 DNA follows: TGTGCCAGCAGGGCCAACGCCCAGGCGCAGTTCTTC. It yields the protein CASRANAQAQFF.

This clone is a singleton in its sample. The CDR3 bases are TGTGAAACAGCATACAGGGACACTGAAGCTTTCTTT. As protein: CETAYRDTEAFF. The rearrangement links TRBV2 to TRBJ1-1, with D perhaps TRBD1 (6 bases). Germline CDR1 and CDR2: SNHLY and FYNNEI. This CDR3 comprises 12 residues.

J is TRBJ2-3 and V is TRBV27, with 10 bases aligning to TRBD2. V lost 6 bases and J lost 3; bases outside the gene matches: 12. This CDR3 has 17 residues. Germline values: CDR1 MNHEY, CDR2 SMNVEV (reference sequence). CDR3 nucleotides: TGTGCCAGCAGGGCCGGGGCTAGCGGGAGTTGGACAGATACGCAGTATTTT. Protein product: CASRAGASGSWTDTQYF.

This clone is deemed medium-sized. This chain joins TRBV7-9 and TRBJ1-2; the match to TRBD1 covers 7 bases. The germline V gene encodes CDR1 SEHNR and CDR2 FQNEAQ (reference sequence). The V segment lost 5 bases and the J segment 1 base; nucleotides outside the gene matches: 10. The CDR3 is 16 residues long. As DNA, the CDR3 is TGTGCCAGCAGCGCACACAGGGGATATCTTAACTATGGCTACACCTTC. Its translation: CASSAHRGYLNYGYTF.